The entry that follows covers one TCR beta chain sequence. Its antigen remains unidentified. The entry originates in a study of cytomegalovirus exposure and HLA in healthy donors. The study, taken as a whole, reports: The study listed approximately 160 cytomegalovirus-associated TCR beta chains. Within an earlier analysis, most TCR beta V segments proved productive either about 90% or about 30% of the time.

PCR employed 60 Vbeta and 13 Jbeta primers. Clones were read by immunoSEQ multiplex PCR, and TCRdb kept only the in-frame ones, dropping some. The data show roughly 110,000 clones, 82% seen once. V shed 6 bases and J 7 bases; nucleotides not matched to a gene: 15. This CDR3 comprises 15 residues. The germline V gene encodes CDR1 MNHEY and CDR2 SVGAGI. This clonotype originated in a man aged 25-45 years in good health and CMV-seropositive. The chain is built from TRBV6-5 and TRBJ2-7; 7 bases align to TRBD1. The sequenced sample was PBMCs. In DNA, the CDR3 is TGTGCCAGCAGCTATTCCGACAGGGCCCGAGGAGAGCAGTACTTC. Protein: CASSYSDRARGEQYF.